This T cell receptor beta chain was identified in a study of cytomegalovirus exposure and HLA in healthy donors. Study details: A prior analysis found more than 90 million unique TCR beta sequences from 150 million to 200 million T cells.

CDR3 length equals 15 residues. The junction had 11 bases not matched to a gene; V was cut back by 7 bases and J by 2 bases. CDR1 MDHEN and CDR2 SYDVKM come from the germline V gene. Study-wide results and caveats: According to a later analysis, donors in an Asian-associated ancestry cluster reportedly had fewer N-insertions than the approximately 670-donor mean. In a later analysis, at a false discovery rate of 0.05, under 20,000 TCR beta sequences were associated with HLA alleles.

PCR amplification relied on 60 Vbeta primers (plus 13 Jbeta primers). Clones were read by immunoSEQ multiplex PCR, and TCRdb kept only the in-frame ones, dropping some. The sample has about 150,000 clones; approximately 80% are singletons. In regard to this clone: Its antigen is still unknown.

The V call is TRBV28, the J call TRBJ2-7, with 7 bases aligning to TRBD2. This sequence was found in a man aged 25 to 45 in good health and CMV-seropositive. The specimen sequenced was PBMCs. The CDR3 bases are TGTGCCAGCACCGCTCCGATAGCGGGTACCTACGAGCAGTACTTC. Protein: CASTAPIAGTYEQYF.